These 27 T cell receptor beta chains were sequenced from one sample in a study of somatic mutations in cytotoxic T cells in rheumatoid arthritis. Sequenced by immunoSEQ multiplex PCR; TCRdb stores in-frame clones only, minus some. In the table there are 10,000 or so clones, 79% of which are singletons. The specimen sequenced was CD8+ T cells sorted from blood. These receptors all stem from an adult with rheumatoid arthritis.

This chain connects TRBV10-2 to TRBJ2-1; 12 bases align to TRBD2. CDR1 is WSHSY and CDR2 is SAAADI in the germline V gene. This CDR3 region has 16 residues. V was pared by 0 bases and J by 7 bases, with 4 bases of the junction left unmatched. For the CDR3, the DNA is TGCGCCAGCAGTGAGTCCCCCGGACTAGCGGGAAATGAGCAGTTCTTC. Protein product: CASSESPGLAGNEQFF.

The chain recombines TRBV11-2 with TRBJ1-2, with D possibly being TRBD1 (6 bases). The CDR3 length is 17 residues. Germline lookup yields CDR1 SGHAT and CDR2 FQNNGV. V was shortened by 0 bases and J by 3 bases, with 17 bases between the two germline ends. The DNA for the CDR3 is TGTGCCAGCAGCTTAGATTATGGGCAGGGGCTCCACTATGGCTACACCTTC. Protein product: CASSLDYGQGLHYGYTF.

V and J are TRBV7-8 and TRBJ1-6; 7 bases match TRBD1. The CDR3 extends over 17 amino acids. The V gene end was trimmed by 4 bases and the J gene end by 4 bases; junction bases not matched to a gene: 10. In germline, CDR1 is SGHVS, CDR2 FQNEAQ. The CDR3: CASSSTGQDPYNSPLHF. The CDR3 coding sequence is TGTGCCAGCAGCTCAACTGGACAGGACCCTTATAATTCACCCCTCCACTTT.

This chain connects TRBV29-1 to TRBJ2-1; D might be TRBD1 (5 bases). Germline CDR1 and CDR2: SQVTM and ANQGSEA. The CDR3 contains 15 residues. Trimming removed 2 bases from V and 2 bases from J, with 13 bases in between. The CDR3 sequence: CSVEYVTGPYNEQFF. The DNA of the CDR3 is TGCAGCGTTGAATATGTTACAGGACCCTACAATGAGCAGTTCTTC.

The J gene is TRBJ1-1, the V gene TRBV7-9, with D possibly matching TRBD1 (5 bases). This CDR3 has 15 amino acids. Germline loops: CDR1 SEHNR, CDR2 FQNEAQ (reference sequence). V was cut by 5 bases and J by 0 bases, with 13 bases left in between. CDR3 residues: CASSNPGLMNTEAFF. The CDR3 DNA follows: TGTGCCAGCAGCAACCCGGGACTGATGAACACTGAAGCTTTCTTT.

The V gene is TRBV5-6, the J gene TRBJ2-7; D gene uncertain. CDR1 and CDR2 (germline): SGHDT, YYEEEE. The CDR3 runs to 12 residues. The V end lost 3 bases, the J end lost 0 bases, and 4 bases lay between the germline ends. Here the CDR3 reads CASSSNSYEQYF. The CDR3 region has the DNA TGTGCCAGCAGCTCGAACTCCTACGAGCAGTACTTC.

The chain joins TRBV2 to TRBJ2-7; D may match TRBD1 or TRBD2 (5 bases each). From germline, CDR1 is SNHLY and CDR2 FYNNEI. With 8 bases removed from V and 4 bases from J, the gap between germline ends came to 12 bases. The CDR3 extends over 12 amino acids. In DNA, the CDR3 is TGTGCCAGCTTGGGACCGGGGTACGAGCAGTACTTC. It codes for CASLGPGYEQYF.

This sequence joins TRBV10-2 and TRBJ2-1; TRBD2 matches at 10 bases. Germline-derived CDR1 and CDR2 are WSHSY and SAAADI. The V gene end was trimmed by 4 bases and the J gene end by 8 bases; junction bases not matched to a gene: 11. The CDR3 contains 16 residues. CDR3 residues: CASSVLPELAGDEQFF. The CDR3 DNA sequence: TGCGCCAGCAGTGTTCTGCCGGAGCTAGCGGGAGATGAGCAGTTCTTC.

The gene calls are TRBV4-1 and TRBJ2-7, with 10 bases fitting TRBD2. Germline loops: CDR1 MGHRA, CDR2 YSYEKL. The CDR3 has 20 amino acids. The ends lost 1 base at V and 0 bases at J; junction bases unmatched: 15. CDR3 DNA sequence: TGCGCCAGCAGCCAAGCAATGGTCGGTAGCGGGGGGCGGGCCTCCTACGAGCAGTACTTC. Translation: CASSQAMVGSGGRASYEQYF.

J is TRBJ2-1 and V is TRBV7-9, with TRBD2 as a possible D gene (6 bases). Germline V CDR1 and CDR2: SEHNR, FQNEAQ (reference sequence). The CDR3 has 15 residues. With 9 bases removed from V and 8 bases from J, the gap between germline ends came to 23 bases. CDR3 in DNA: TGTGCCAGTAGTTGGCAGAGACGGGAGAGGGATGAGCAGTTCTTC. Amino acid sequence: CASSWQRRERDEQFF.

This clone was observed once. The chain links TRBV9 to TRBJ2-2; weak D call: TRBD2 (6 bases). Deletions cut 0 bases from V and 9 bases from J, with 15 bases between. From germline, CDR1 is SGDLS and CDR2 YYNGEE. The CDR3 has 15 residues. CDR3 nucleotides: TGTGCCAGCAGCGTAGAAGCGGGCATCTACCGGGAGCTGTTTTTT. Translated: CASSVEAGIYRELFF.

This CDR3 is CASNGGFNQPQHF. CDR3 bases: TGTGCCAGTAACGGGGGCTTCAATCAGCCCCAGCATTTT. The chain carries TRBV6-5 and TRBJ1-5; TRBD1 might be the D (6 bases). The V end was cut by 9 bases, the J end by 3 bases, with 12 bases between. The germline V gene has CDR1 MNHEY and CDR2 SVGAGI. This CDR3 is 13 amino acids long.

This clone occurred once. The chain recombines TRBV29-1 with TRBJ1-1; possible D gene TRBD1, 6 bases. The germline gives CDR1 SQVTM, CDR2 ANQGSEA. The V gene lost 8 bases and the J gene lost 0 bases, with 16 bases spanning the gap. The CDR3 is 14 residues long. The CDR3 spells CSSRSGAMNTEAFF. The CDR3 DNA reads as TGCAGCTCGAGATCGGGGGCGATGAACACTGAAGCTTTCTTT.

The chain uses TRBV27 and TRBJ1-1; maybe TRBD1 (6 bases). The CDR3 is 14 residues long. CDR1 MNHEY and CDR2 SMNVEV come from the germline V gene (reference sequence). With 6 bases removed from V and 11 bases from J, the gap between germline ends came to 22 bases. The CDR3 DNA is TGTGCCAGCAGCCAGGGGACGAGTTGGTCAGGGGCTTTCTTT. Encoded protein: CASSQGTSWSGAFF.

The rearrangement joins TRBV9 to TRBJ2-2; 7 bases map to TRBD2. This CDR3 is 17 amino acids long. CDR1 SGDLS and CDR2 YYNGEE come from the germline V gene. Trimming cost V 3 bases and J 1 base; bases outside gene matches: 9. CDR3 loop: CASSARLGGRNTGELFF. CDR3 nucleotide sequence: TGTGCCAGCAGCGCCCGTCTCGGCGGGAGGAACACCGGGGAGCTGTTTTTT.

The genes are TRBV4-3 and TRBJ2-3; no reliable D call. V was clipped by 0 bases and J by 4 bases, with 17 bases between them. Germline CDR1 LGHNA, CDR2 YSLEER. CDR3 length: 17 residues. The CDR3 region is CASSQEVFGSAADTQYF. The CDR3 DNA sequence: TGCGCCAGCAGCCAAGAAGTATTCGGTTCGGCGGCAGATACGCAGTATTTT.

This clone is categorized as medium-sized (0.01 to 0.1%). V gene TRBV19 combines with J gene TRBJ2-7, with D possibly being TRBD2 (5 bases). The CDR3 is made up of 14 amino acids. V lost 1 base, J lost 1 base, and 8 bases lay in between. The germline V gene has CDR1 LNHDA and CDR2 SQIVND (reference sequence). Here the CDR3 reads CASSIGTGSYEQYF. The DNA for the CDR3 is TGTGCCAGTAGTATAGGGACGGGGTCCTACGAGCAGTACTTC.

In this sample, this clone turned up a few times. This rearrangement joins TRBV28 to TRBJ2-2; no reliable D call. CDR1 is MDHEN and CDR2 is SYDVKM in the germline V gene. This CDR3 contains 13 residues. Trimming stripped 3 bases from V and 5 bases from J, with 7 bases between. Written as DNA, the CDR3 is TGTGCCAGCAGTTTGAGTGGGACCGGGGAGCTGTTTTTT. Translation gives CASSLSGTGELFF. Together with reference TRBV28 and TRBJ2-2, the CDR3 gives the full variable domain: DVKVTQSSRYLVKRTGEKVFLECVQDMDHENMFWYRQDPGLGLRLIYFSYDVKMKEKGDIPEGYSVSREKKERFSLILESASTNQTSMYLCASSLSGTGELFFGEGSRLTVL.

This chain uses TRBV27 with TRBJ1-1; 8 bases match TRBD1. V gave up 7 bases and J gave up 7 bases; unmatched junction bases: 5. Germline V gives CDR1 MNHEY, CDR2 SMNVEV (reference sequence). The CDR3 totals 12 residues. The CDR3 DNA is TGTGCCAGCAAAACAGGGGGTATTGAAGCTTTCTTT. This encodes CASKTGGIEAFF.

This chain joins TRBV7-8 and TRBJ1-1, with D unresolved. The V gene's germline CDR1 is SGHVS and CDR2 FQNEAQ. V lost 5 bases to trimming and J lost 7 bases, with 11 bases between them. CDR3 length: 12 residues. As DNA, the CDR3 is TGTGCCAGCAGCCTACTCCAGGATGAAGCTTTCTTT. Its translation is CASSLLQDEAFF.

This chain uses TRBV28 with TRBJ1-2, with 9 nucleotides matching TRBD1. Germline V CDR1 and CDR2: MDHEN, SYDVKM. The CDR3 has 15 residues. Unmatched junction bases numbered 11, after V lost 6 bases and J lost 6 bases. Written as DNA, the CDR3 is TGTGCCAGCAGGAACCGGGGACAGGGAGGCCATGGCTACACCTTC. Translating it yields CASRNRGQGGHGYTF.

This chain connects TRBV7-9 to TRBJ2-5; 14 positions agree with TRBD2. With 1 base clipped from V and 5 bases from J, the junction kept 6 bases outside the gene matches. Germline V gene sequence: CDR1 SEHNR, CDR2 FQNEAQ (reference sequence). This CDR3 contains 17 residues. The CDR3 sequence is CASSLGAGLAGEETQYF. The CDR3 coding sequence is TGTGCCAGCAGCTTAGGGGCGGGACTAGCGGGAGAGGAGACCCAGTACTTC.

The chain is built from TRBV19 and TRBJ2-2; 7 positions match TRBD1. CDR3 length: 14 residues. CDR1 and CDR2 from the germline V gene are LNHDA and SQIVND (reference sequence). The J segment lost 4 bases and the V segment lost 5 bases, leaving 4 bases of the junction unmatched. The CDR3 nucleotides are TGTGCCAGTAGTTACGACAGGGCCACCGGGGAGCTGTTTTTT. Encoded protein: CASSYDRATGELFF.

This chain connects TRBV4-3 to TRBJ2-7; 9 nucleotides match TRBD2. Looked up from germline, CDR1 is LGHNA and CDR2 is YSLEER. The CDR3 has 18 amino acids. V was pared by 0 bases and J by 3 bases, with 12 bases of the junction left unmatched. The CDR3 DNA reads TGCGCCAGCAGCCAAGATTTTGGCCTAGCGGGACTAGTCTACGAGCAGTACTTC. Protein: CASSQDFGLAGLVYEQYF.

J is TRBJ2-6 and V is TRBV5-8; possible D gene TRBD1, 6 bases. The CDR3 spans 14 residues. Germline CDR1 is SGHTS and CDR2 is YDEGEE. V dropped 10 bases and J dropped 0 bases, with 11 bases sitting between them. The CDR3 DNA reads as TGTGCCCCCCCAGGGGTCTCTGGGGCCAACGTCCTGACTTTC. Its translation: CAPPGVSGANVLTF.

This clone was seen only once. The V call is TRBV7-6, the J call TRBJ2-1; 7 nucleotides agree with TRBD2. CDR3 length: 14 residues. Germline V gene lookup returns CDR1 SGHVS and CDR2 FNYEAQ. V shed 4 bases, J shed 9 bases, and the junction held 9 bases outside the gene matches. The CDR3 region has the DNA TGTGCCAGCAGCTCCGGGGGAGGGACTGTTGAGCAGTTCTTC. Translating gives CASSSGGGTVEQFF.

This clone came up once. The genes are TRBV15 and TRBJ2-1, with D hard to call. The V end lost 1 base, the J end lost 2 bases, and 12 bases lay between the germline ends. Germline lookup yields CDR1 LNHNV and CDR2 YYDKDF (reference sequence). The CDR3 extends over 16 amino acids. Written as DNA, the CDR3 is TGTGCCACCAGCAGAGCATTAGGGTTGCCCTACAATGAGCAGTTCTTC. Amino acids: CATSRALGLPYNEQFF.